The clone carrying this T cell receptor (beta chain) was observed a handful of times. Antigen specificity is unknown. The investigators reverse transcribed all of the isolated RNA, so they sequenced expressed TCRB transcripts. The data were produced by immunoSEQ multiplex PCR, yet TCRdb's version contains in-frame clones alone and is incomplete. The sample lists about 230,000 clones, approximately 16% occurring once. The source of the sample is a study of beta chain features in type 1 diabetes. Germline loops: CDR1 MNHNS, CDR2 SASEGT. Trimming took off 5 bases at V and 0 bases at J, with 14 bases between the two ends. The CDR3 runs 15 residues. Study results and limitations: TCRB CDR3s from Type 1 diabetes patients were moderately but significantly shorter in all four CD4+ subsets. Shorter templates may be favored by PCR, equally so in patients and controls. The naive, central memory and Treg TCRB repertoires of patients appeared to be more similar to one another than those of healthy donors.

This sequence originates from a man aged 25-45 years with type 1 diabetes. The chain is built from TRBV6-1 and TRBJ2-7, with TRBD2 as a possible D gene (5 bases). The sequenced sample was naive CD4+ T cells from blood. The CDR3 loop reads CASSLVAGSSYEQYF. The DNA of the CDR3 is TGTGCCAGCAGTCTGGTGGCTGGGAGCTCCTACGAGCAGTACTTC.